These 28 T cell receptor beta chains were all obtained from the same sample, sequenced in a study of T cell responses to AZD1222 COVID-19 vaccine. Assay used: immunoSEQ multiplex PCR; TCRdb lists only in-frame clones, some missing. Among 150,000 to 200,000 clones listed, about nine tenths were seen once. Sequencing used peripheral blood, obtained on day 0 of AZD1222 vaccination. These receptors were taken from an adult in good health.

The CDR3 sequence: CASSDGGTDLRGYTF. CDR3 DNA sequence: TGTGCCAGCAGTGATGGGGGGACGGATCTGAGGGGCTACACCTTC. This chain uses TRBV25-1 with TRBJ1-2; D is perhaps TRBD1 (5 bases). V was trimmed by 3 bases and J by 8 bases, leaving 19 bases between them. This CDR3 is built from 15 residues. Germline lookup yields CDR1 MGHDK and CDR2 SYGVNS.

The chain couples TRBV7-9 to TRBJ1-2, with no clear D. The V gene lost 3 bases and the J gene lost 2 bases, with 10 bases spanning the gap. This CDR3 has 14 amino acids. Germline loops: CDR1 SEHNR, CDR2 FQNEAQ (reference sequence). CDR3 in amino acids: CASSFSGLNYGYTF. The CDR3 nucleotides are TGTGCCAGCAGCTTTTCGGGCCTCAACTATGGCTACACCTTC.

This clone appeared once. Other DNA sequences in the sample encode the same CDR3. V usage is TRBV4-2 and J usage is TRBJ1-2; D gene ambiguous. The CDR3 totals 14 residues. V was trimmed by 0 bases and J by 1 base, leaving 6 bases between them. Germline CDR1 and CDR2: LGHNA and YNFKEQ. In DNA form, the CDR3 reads TGTGCCAGCAGCCAAGAGAGTGGTAACTATGGCTACACCTTC. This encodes CASSQESGNYGYTF.

In DNA, the CDR3 is TGTGCCAGTAGATCGGGACAGTCCTACAATGAGCAGTTCTTC. This translates into CASRSGQSYNEQFF. The chain couples TRBV19 to TRBJ2-1; 7 nucleotides match TRBD1. This CDR3 has 14 residues. From germline, CDR1 is LNHDA and CDR2 SQIVND (reference sequence). J was trimmed by 1 base and V by 6 bases; bases with no gene match: 3.

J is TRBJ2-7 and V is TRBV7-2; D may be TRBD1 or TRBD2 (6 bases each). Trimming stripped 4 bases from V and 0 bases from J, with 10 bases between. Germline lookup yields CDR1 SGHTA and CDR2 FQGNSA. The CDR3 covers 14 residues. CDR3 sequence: CASSWGAVSYEQYF. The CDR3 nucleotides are TGTGCCAGCAGCTGGGGGGCCGTCTCCTACGAGCAGTACTTC. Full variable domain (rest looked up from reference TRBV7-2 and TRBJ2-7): GAGVSQSPSNKVTEKGKDVELRCDPISGHTALYWYRQSLGQGLEFLIYFQGNSAPDKSGLPSDRFSAERTGGSVSTLTIQRTQQEDSAVYLCASSWGAVSYEQYFGPGTRLTVT.

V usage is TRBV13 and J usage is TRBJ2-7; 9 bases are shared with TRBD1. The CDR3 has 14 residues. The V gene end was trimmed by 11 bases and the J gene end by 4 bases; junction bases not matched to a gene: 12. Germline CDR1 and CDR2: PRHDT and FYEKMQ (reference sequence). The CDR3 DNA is TGTGCCTCCAGCCCGGGGGACAGGGCTTACGAGCAGTACTTC. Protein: CASSPGDRAYEQYF.

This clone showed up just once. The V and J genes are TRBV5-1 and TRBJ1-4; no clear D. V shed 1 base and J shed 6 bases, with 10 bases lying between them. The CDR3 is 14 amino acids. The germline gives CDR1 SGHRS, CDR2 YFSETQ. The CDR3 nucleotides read TGCGCCAGCAGCTTGTGGCAAAGTGATGAAAAACTGTTTTTT. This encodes CASSLWQSDEKLFF.

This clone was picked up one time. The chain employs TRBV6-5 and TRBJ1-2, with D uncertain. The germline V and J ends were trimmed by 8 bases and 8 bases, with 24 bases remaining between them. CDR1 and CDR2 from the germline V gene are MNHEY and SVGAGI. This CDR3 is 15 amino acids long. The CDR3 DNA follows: TGTGCCAGCGGCGGTGCATTGGACGGGGTTGGAGGCTACACCTTC. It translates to CASGGALDGVGGYTF.

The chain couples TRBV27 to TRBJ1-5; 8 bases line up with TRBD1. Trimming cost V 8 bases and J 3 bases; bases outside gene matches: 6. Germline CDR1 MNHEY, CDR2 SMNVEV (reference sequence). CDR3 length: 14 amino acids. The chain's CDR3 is CASRTGRYNQPQHF. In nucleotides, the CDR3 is TGTGCCAGCCGGACAGGGAGGTACAATCAGCCCCAGCATTTT.

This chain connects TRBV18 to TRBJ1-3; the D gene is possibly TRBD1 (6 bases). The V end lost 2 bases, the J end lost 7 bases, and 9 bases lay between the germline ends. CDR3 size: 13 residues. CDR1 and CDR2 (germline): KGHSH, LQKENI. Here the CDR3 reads CASSPSGVNTIYF. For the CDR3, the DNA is TGTGCCAGCTCACCATCAGGGGTGAACACCATATATTTT.

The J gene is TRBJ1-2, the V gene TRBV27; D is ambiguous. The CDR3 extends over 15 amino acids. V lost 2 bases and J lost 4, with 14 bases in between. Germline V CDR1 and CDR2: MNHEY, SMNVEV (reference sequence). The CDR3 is CASSLGRPGLYGYTF. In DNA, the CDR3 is TGTGCCAGCAGTTTAGGCAGGCCCGGGCTCTATGGCTACACCTTC.

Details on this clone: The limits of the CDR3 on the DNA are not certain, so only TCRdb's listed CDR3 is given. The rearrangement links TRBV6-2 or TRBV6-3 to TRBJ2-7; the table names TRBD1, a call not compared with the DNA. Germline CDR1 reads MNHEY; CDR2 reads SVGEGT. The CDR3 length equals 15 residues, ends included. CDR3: CASSSSGQGVYEQYF.

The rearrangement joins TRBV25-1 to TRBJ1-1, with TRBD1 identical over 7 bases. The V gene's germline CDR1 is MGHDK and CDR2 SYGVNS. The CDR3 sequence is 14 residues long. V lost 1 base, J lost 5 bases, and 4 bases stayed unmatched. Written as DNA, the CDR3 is TGTGCCAGCAGTGAATTCACAGGGGTGACTGAAGCTTTCTTT. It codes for CASSEFTGVTEAFF.

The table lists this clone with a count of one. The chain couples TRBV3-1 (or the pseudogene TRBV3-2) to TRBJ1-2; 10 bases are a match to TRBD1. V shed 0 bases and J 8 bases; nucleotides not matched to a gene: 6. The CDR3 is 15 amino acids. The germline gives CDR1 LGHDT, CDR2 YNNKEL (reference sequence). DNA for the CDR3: TGTGCCAGCAGCCAAGAACCGACAGGGGGCGAGGGCTACACCTTC. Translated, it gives CASSQEPTGGEGYTF.

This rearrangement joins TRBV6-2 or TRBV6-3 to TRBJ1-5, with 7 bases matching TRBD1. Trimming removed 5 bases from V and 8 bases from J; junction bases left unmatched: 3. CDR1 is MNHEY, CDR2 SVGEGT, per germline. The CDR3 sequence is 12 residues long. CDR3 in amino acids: CASSQTGKPQHF. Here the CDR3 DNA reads TGTGCCAGCAGTCAGACAGGGAAGCCCCAGCATTTT.

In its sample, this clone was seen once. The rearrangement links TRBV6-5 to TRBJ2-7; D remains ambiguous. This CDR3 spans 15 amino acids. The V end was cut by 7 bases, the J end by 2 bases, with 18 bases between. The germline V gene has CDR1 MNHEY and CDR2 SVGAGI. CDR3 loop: CASTPDPTQAYEQYF. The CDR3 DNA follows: TGTGCCAGCACTCCAGACCCGACTCAGGCCTACGAGCAGTACTTC.

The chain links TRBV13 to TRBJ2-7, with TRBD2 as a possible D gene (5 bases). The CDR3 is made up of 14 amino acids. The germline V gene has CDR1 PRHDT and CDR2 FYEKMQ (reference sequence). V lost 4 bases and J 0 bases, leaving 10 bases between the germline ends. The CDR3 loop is CASSYSASSYEQYF. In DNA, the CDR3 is TGTGCCAGCAGCTATAGCGCAAGCTCCTACGAGCAGTACTTC.

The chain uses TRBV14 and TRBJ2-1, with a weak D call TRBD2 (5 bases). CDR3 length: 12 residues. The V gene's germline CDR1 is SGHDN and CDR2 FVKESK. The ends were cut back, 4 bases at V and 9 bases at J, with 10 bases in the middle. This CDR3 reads CASSPRTGEQFF. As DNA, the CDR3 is TGTGCCAGCAGCCCCCGGACTGGTGAGCAGTTCTTC.

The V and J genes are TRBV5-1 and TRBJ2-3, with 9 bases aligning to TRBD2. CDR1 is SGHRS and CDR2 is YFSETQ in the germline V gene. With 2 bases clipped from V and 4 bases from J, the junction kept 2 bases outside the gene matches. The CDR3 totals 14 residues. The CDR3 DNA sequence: TGCGCCAGCAGCTTAACTAGCGGGCCAGATACGCAGTATTTT. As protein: CASSLTSGPDTQYF.

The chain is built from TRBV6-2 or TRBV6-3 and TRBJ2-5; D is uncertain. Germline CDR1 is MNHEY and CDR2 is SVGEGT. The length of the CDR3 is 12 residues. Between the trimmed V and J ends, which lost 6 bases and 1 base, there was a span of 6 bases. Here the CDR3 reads CASSVAQETQYF. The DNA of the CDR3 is TGTGCCAGCAGCGTGGCCCAAGAGACCCAGTACTTC.

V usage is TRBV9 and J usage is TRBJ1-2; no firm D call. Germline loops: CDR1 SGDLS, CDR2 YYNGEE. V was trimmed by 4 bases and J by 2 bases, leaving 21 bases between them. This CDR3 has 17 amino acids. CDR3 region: CASSPRFQRRMNYGYTF. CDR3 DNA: TGTGCCAGCAGCCCCCGATTCCAGAGACGGATGAACTATGGCTACACCTTC. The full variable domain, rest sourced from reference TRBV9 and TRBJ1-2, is DSGVTQTPKHLITATGQRVTLRCSPRSGDLSVYWYQQSLDQGLQFLIQYYNGEERAKGNILERFSAQQFPDLHSELNLSSLELGDSALYFCASSPRFQRRMNYGYTFGSGTRLTVV.

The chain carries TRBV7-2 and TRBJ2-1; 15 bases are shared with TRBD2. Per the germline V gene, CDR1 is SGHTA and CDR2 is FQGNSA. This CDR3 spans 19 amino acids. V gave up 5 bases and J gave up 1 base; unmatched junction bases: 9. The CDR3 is CASSLRWTSGGASYNEQFF. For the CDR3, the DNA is TGTGCCAGCAGCCTCCGTTGGACTAGCGGGGGGGCATCCTACAATGAGCAGTTCTTC.

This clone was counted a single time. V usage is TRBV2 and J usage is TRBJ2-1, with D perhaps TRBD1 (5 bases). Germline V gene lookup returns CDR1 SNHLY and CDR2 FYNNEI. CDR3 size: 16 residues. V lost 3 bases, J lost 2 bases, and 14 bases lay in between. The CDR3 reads CASSDLSQGAYNEQFF. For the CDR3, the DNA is TGTGCCAGCAGTGACTTAAGCCAGGGCGCCTACAATGAGCAGTTCTTC.

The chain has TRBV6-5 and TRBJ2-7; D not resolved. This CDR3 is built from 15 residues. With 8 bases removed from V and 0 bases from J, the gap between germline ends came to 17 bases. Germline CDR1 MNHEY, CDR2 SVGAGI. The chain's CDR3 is CASGPIAGHSYEQYF. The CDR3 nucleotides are TGTGCCAGCGGCCCAATCGCCGGGCACTCCTACGAGCAGTACTTC.

The CDR3 nucleotides are TGCGCCAGCAGCTTGGAGTCTGAGCAGTTCTTC. It yields the protein CASSLESEQFF. The chain joins TRBV5-1 to TRBJ2-1; D is unclear. Germline V CDR1 and CDR2: SGHRS, YFSETQ. The CDR3 totals 11 residues. The V end lost 0 bases, the J end lost 9 bases, and 4 bases lay between the germline ends.

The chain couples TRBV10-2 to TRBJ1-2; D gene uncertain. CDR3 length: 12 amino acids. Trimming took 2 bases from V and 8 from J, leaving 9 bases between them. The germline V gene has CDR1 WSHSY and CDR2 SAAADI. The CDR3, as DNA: TGCGCCAGCAGTGAGATGGGCCGGGGCTACACCTTC. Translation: CASSEMGRGYTF.

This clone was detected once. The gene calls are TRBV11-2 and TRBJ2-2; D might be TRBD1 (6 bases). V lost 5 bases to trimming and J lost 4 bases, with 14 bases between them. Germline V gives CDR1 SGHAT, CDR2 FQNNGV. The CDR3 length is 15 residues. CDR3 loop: CASSRGQLGTGELFF. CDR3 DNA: TGTGCCAGCAGCCGTGGACAGTTGGGCACCGGGGAGCTGTTTTTT.

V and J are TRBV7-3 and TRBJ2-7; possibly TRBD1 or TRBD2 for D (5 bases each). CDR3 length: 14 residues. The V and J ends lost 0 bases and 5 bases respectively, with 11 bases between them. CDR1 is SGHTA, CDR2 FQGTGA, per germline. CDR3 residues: CASSLTGTIHEQYF. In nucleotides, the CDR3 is TGTGCCAGCAGCTTAACCGGGACCATCCACGAGCAGTACTTC.